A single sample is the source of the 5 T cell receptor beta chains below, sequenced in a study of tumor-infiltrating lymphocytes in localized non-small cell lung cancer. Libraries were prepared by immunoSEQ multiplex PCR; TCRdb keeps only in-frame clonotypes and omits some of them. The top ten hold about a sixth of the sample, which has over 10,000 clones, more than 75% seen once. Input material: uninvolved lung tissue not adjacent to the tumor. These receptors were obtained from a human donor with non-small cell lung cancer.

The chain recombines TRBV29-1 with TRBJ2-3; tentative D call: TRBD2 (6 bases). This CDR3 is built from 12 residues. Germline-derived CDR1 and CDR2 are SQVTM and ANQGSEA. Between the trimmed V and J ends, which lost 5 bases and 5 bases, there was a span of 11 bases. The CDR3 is CSVRGIEDTQYF. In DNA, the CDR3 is TGCAGCGTTCGGGGGATAGAAGATACGCAGTATTTT.

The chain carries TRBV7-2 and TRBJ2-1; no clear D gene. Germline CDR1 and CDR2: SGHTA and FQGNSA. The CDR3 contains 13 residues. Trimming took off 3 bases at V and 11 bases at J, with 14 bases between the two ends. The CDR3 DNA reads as TGTGCCAGCAGCTTCGTAGAGCAGGCGAAGCAGTTCTTC. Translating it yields CASSFVEQAKQFF.

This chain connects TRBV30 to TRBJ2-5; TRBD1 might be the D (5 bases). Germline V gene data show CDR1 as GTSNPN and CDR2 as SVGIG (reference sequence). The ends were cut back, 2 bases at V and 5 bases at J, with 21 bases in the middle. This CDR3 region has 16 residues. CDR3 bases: TGTGCCTGGAGTTCTAACCTATCGGACAAGGAGGAGACCCAGTACTTC. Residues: CAWSSNLSDKEETQYF.

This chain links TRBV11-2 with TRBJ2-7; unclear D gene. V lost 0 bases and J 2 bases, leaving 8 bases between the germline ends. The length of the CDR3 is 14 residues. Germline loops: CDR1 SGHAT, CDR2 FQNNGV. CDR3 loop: CASSLDAGTYEQYF. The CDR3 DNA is TGTGCCAGCAGCTTAGATGCAGGTACCTACGAGCAGTACTTC.

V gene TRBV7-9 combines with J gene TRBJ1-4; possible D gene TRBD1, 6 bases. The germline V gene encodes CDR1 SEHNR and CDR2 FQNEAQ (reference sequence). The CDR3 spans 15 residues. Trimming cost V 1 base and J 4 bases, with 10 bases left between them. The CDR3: CASSLGTDFNEKLFF. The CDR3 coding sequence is TGTGCCAGCAGCTTAGGGACAGACTTTAATGAAAAACTGTTTTTT.